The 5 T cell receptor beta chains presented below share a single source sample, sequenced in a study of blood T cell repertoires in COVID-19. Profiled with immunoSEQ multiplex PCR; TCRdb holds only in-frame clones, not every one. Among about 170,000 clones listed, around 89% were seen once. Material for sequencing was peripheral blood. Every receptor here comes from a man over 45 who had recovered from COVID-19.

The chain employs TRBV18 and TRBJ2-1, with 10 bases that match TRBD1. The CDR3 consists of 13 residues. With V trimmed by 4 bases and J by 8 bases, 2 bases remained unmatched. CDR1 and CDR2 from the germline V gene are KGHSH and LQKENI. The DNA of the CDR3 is TGTGCCAGCTCACTAGGACAGGGGGATGAGCAGTTCTTC. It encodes CASSLGQGDEQFF.

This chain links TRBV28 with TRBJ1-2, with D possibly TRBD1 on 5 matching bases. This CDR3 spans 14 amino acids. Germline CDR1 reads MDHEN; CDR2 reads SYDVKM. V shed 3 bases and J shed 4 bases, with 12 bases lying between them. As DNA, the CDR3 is TGTGCCAGCAGTTTTGAGGGGAGGGGCTATGGCTACACCTTC. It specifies CASSFEGRGYGYTF.

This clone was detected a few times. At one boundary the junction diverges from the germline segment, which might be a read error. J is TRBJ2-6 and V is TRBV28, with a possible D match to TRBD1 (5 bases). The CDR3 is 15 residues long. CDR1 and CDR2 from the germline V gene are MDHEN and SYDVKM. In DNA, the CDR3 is TGTGCCAGCACTTTACCAGGGCCTGGGGCCAACGTCCTGACTTTC. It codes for CASTLPGPGANVLTF.

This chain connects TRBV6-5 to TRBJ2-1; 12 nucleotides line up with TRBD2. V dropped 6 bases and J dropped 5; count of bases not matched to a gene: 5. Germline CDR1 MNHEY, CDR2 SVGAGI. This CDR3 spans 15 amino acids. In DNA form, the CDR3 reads TGTGCCAGCAGGACTAGCGGGAGTTGGGACAATGAGCAGTTCTTC. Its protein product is CASRTSGSWDNEQFF.

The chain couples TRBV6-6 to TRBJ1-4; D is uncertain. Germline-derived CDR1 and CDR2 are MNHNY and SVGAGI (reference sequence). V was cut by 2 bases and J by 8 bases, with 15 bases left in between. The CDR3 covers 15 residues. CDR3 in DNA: TGTGCCAGCAGTTACCCCATTCGCGGTGGGGAAAAACTGTTTTTT. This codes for CASSYPIRGGEKLFF.